This TCR beta chain derives from a study of T cell responses to AZD1222 COVID-19 vaccine. Pooling of second doses given at about 4 or about 12 weeks was done. This clone occurred once. The antigen is undetermined. The V end lost 3 bases, the J end lost 0 bases, and 12 bases lay between the germline ends. The CDR3 loop spans 16 amino acids. Germline CDR1 and CDR2: MNHNS and SASEGT. Libraries were prepared by immunoSEQ multiplex PCR; TCRdb keeps only in-frame clonotypes and omits some of them. The top ten clones hold less than 7.5% of a sample with 95,000 to 110,000 clones, around nine tenths of them seen once. The study, taken as a whole, reports: Close to half of all spike-specific TCRs reportedly target regions of the variants that are unmutated. Mostly white British, mostly female donors; authors suggested clonal diversity may be underestimated. Repertoire collection took place solely once the T cell response had peaked.

The gene calls are TRBV6-1 and TRBJ2-4, with no clear D. The clonotype comes from an adult who received the AZD1222 COVID-19 vaccine. Sequenced here: peripheral blood, sampled 28 days after the second AZD1222 dose. CDR3 loop: CASSEPSGQAKNIQYF. The CDR3 nucleotides read TGTGCCAGCAGTGAGCCATCGGGCCAAGCCAAAAACATTCAGTACTTC.